This TCR beta chain was documented in a study of OX40 agonist ivuxolimab in advanced cancers. Turning to the study itself: Participants, 75% to 90% male, averaged roughly 60 years of age, ranging from 23 to 79.

Study results and caveats: Relative to CD4+ cells, CD8+ T cells on average had more expanded clones.

V was cut by 3 bases and J by 6 bases, with 9 bases left in between. This CDR3 has 13 amino acids. CDR1 is LNHDA, CDR2 SQIVND, per germline (reference sequence). As for this clone: Its matching antigen is unknown.

TCRdb's table, derived via immunoSEQ multiplex PCR, lists solely in-frame clones and lacks some. Of about 41,000 clones listed, around four fifths were seen once; the top ten hold under 3.5%. The sequences come from CD4+ or CD8+ T cells sorted from blood, collected in a trial of the OX40 agonist ivuxolimab. V gene TRBV19 combines with J gene TRBJ1-5; no firm D call. The origin of this receptor is an adult with an advanced solid tumor such as melanoma, head and neck, liver or kidney cancer. The CDR3 region has the DNA TGTGCCAGTAGTATCCCCGGAGGTCAGCCCCAGCATTTT. This encodes CASSIPGGQPQHF.